This T cell receptor beta chain was profiled in a study of OX40 agonist ivuxolimab in advanced cancers. Study at large: Patients received intravenous ivuxolimab every 2 weeks at 0.01 to 10 mg/kg. The study's findings and limits: In general, CD8+ T cells held more expanded clones than CD4+ did, on average. Clonal expansion from baseline to week 6 occurred in both CD4+ and CD8+ T cells.

The table came from immunoSEQ multiplex PCR; TCRdb's copy has only in-frame clones and leaves some out. This repertoire shows fewer than 70,000 clones, about 90% found once; its top ten account for around 15%. Regarding this clone: Its antigen is not known.

Per the germline V gene, CDR1 is LNHNV and CDR2 is YYDKDF (reference sequence). V lost 0 bases to trimming and J lost 5 bases, with 2 bases between them. The CDR3 loop spans 12 amino acids. This sequence was found in an adult with an advanced solid tumor such as melanoma, head and neck, liver or kidney cancer. This chain uses TRBV15 with TRBJ2-1; D ambiguous. Material: CD4+ or CD8+ T cells sorted from blood, obtained in a trial of the OX40 agonist ivuxolimab. The CDR3 region is CATSRENNEQFF. The CDR3 coding sequence is TGTGCCACCAGCAGAGAGAACAATGAGCAGTTCTTC.